The 22 T cell receptor beta chains given below trace back to one sample, sequenced in a study of T cells in localized non-small cell lung cancer. Sequencing was performed with immunoSEQ multiplex PCR; in TCRdb, only in-frame clones are kept and a portion is missing. This repertoire shows tens of thousands of clones, 86% found once; its top ten account for almost 6.5%. Sequencing used peripheral blood, obtained before any cancer treatment. The receptors come from a man aged 40 to 70 with stage I lung adenocarcinoma.

A word on this clone: At one of its ends the junction is not consistent with the germline gene, which may arise from a read error. The V and J genes are TRBV2 and TRBJ2-7; no firm D call. This CDR3 contains 12 residues. Germline V gene sequence: CDR1 SNHLY, CDR2 FYNNEI. CDR3 nucleotide sequence: TGTGCCAGCAATGAACAGCCCTACGAGCAGTACTTC. This encodes CASNEQPYEQYF.

This clone occurred once. The rearrangement links TRBV25-1 to TRBJ2-5, with D perhaps given as TRBD1 or TRBD2 (6 bases each). The CDR3 has 15 residues. The germline V gene has CDR1 MGHDK and CDR2 SYGVNS. Trimming pared 3 bases from V and 5 bases from J, leaving 16 bases between. This CDR3 reads CASSERGDPTETQYF. As DNA, the CDR3 is TGTGCCAGCAGTGAGAGGGGGGACCCTACGGAGACCCAGTACTTC.

The rearrangement links TRBV2 to TRBJ2-4, with D perhaps given as TRBD1 or TRBD2 (5 bases each). The CDR3 is 14 residues long. With 1 base removed from V and 6 bases from J, the gap between germline ends came to 10 bases. CDR1 is SNHLY, CDR2 FYNNEI, per germline. CDR3 nucleotide sequence: TGTGCCAGCAGTGAAGGGCAGGGAGTAAACATTCAGTACTTC. Its protein product is CASSEGQGVNIQYF.

Here the CDR3 DNA reads TGTGCCAGCAGCCACACATCAGAGGGCGTTGGGTCCCAGCATTTT. It yields the protein CASSHTSEGVGSQHF. The chain joins TRBV7-9 to TRBJ1-5; no clear D gene. The ends were cut back, 5 bases at V and 11 bases at J, with 22 bases in the middle. The CDR3 consists of 15 residues. From germline, CDR1 is SEHNR and CDR2 FQNEAQ (reference sequence).

CDR3 in DNA: TGCGCCAGCAGCCCACGGGGACGGTTCGGCGACGAGCAGTACTTC. It specifies CASSPRGRFGDEQYF. The rearrangement joins TRBV5-1 to TRBJ2-5, with D perhaps assigned TRBD1 or TRBD2 (5 bases each). The J call could be wrong; TRBJ2-7 is a better fit for the DNA end. Germline values: CDR1 SGHRS, CDR2 YFSETQ. CDR3 length equals 15 residues.

V is TRBV30 and J is TRBJ1-2; D not resolved. CDR1 and CDR2 from the germline V gene are GTSNPN and SVGIG (reference sequence). CDR3 length: 13 residues. The V gene lost 4 bases and the J gene lost 0 bases, with 9 bases spanning the gap. CDR3 DNA: TGTGCCTGGACGGGAGGAGCTAACTATGGCTACACCTTC. Encoded protein: CAWTGGANYGYTF.

This chain joins TRBV4-3 and TRBJ1-5; D not resolved. Germline V gene data show CDR1 as LGHNA and CDR2 as YSLEER. This CDR3 has 15 residues. V lost 0 bases to trimming and J lost 0 bases, with 6 bases between them. CDR3 sequence (DNA): TGCGCCAGCAGCCAAGAAGCGTATAGCAATCAGCCCCAGCATTTT. Its protein is CASSQEAYSNQPQHF.

This chain uses TRBV11-2 with TRBJ1-1; D call uncertain. V lost 8 bases to trimming and J lost 1 base, with 14 bases between them. Germline lookup yields CDR1 SGHAT and CDR2 FQNNGV. The length of the CDR3 is 14 residues. CDR3 loop: CASRVEAWNTEAFF. The CDR3 DNA reads as TGTGCCAGCCGGGTTGAGGCTTGGAACACTGAAGCTTTCTTT.

The rearrangement links TRBV28 to TRBJ2-7; D perhaps matches TRBD2 (6 bases). The CDR3 consists of 15 residues. The germline V and J ends were trimmed by 2 bases and 4 bases, with 15 bases remaining between them. Germline CDR1 MDHEN, CDR2 SYDVKM. This CDR3 reads CASSLALAAEYEQYF. CDR3 sequence (DNA): TGTGCCAGCAGTTTAGCACTAGCAGCTGAATACGAGCAGTACTTC. The entire variable domain, with the rest obtained from reference TRBV28 and TRBJ2-7, is as follows: DVKVTQSSRYLVKRTGEKVFLECVQDMDHENMFWYRQDPGLGLRLIYFSYDVKMKEKGDIPEGYSVSREKKERFSLILESASTNQTSMYLCASSLALAAEYEQYFGPGTRLTVT.

This clone has a handful of counts. J is TRBJ1-2 and V is TRBV29-1; TRBD1 might be the D (5 bases). There are 12 residues in the CDR3. CDR1 and CDR2 (germline): SQVTM, ANQGSEA. Deletions cut 3 bases from V and 6 bases from J, with 11 bases between. The CDR3, as DNA: TGCAGCGTTGACGCAGGGAGGGATGGCTACACCTTC. Its translation: CSVDAGRDGYTF.

The V gene is TRBV7-9, the J gene TRBJ2-2; perhaps D is TRBD1 or TRBD2 (5 bases each). Germline CDR1 is SEHNR and CDR2 is FQNEAQ (reference sequence). CDR3 length: 14 amino acids. The V end lost 4 bases, the J end lost 7 bases, and 13 bases lay between the germline ends. CDR3 amino acids: CASSSGTANGELFF. The CDR3 nucleotides read TGTGCCAGCAGCTCCGGGACGGCCAACGGGGAGCTGTTTTTT. Complete variable domain (other parts from reference TRBV7-9 and TRBJ2-2): DTGVSQNPRHKITKRGQNVTFRCDPISEHNRLYWYRQTLGQGPEFLTYFQNEAQLEKSRLLSDRFSAERPKGSFSTLEIQRTEQGDSAMYLCASSSGTANGELFFGEGSRLTVL.

This clone was counted only a few times. CDR3 bases: TGCGCCAGCAGCCAAGGAAGTGGGGACCACACTGAAGCTTTCTTT. As protein: CASSQGSGDHTEAFF. The chain combines TRBV4-1 with TRBJ1-1; possibly TRBD1 for D (5 bases). V was cut by 1 base and J by 3 bases, with 12 bases left in between. Per germline, CDR1 MGHRA and CDR2 YSYEKL. The CDR3 runs to 15 residues.

The chain employs TRBV27 and TRBJ1-1; a possible D gene is TRBD1 (5 bases). The V end was cut by 6 bases, the J end by 3 bases, with 14 bases between. The germline V gene has CDR1 MNHEY and CDR2 SMNVEV (reference sequence). This CDR3 has 14 residues. CDR3 sequence (DNA): TGTGCCAGCAGATCCGGGGGATATGACACTGAAGCTTTCTTT. As protein: CASRSGGYDTEAFF.

The V gene is TRBV7-9, the J gene TRBJ2-1; the D gene is possibly TRBD1 (5 bases). This CDR3 contains 14 residues. Looked up from germline, CDR1 is SEHNR and CDR2 is FQNEAQ (reference sequence). Trimming removed 5 bases at V and 5 bases at J, with 13 bases between. CDR3 region: CASSKPGPHNEQFF. The DNA of the CDR3 is TGTGCCAGCAGCAAGCCAGGGCCTCACAATGAGCAGTTCTTC.

The chain links TRBV4-3 to TRBJ2-1, with a possible D match to TRBD2 (5 bases). Trimming shortened V by 0 bases and J by 3 bases, and 6 bases separated the two germline ends. The CDR3 contains 14 residues. Germline values: CDR1 LGHNA, CDR2 YSLEER. In DNA, the CDR3 is TGCGCCAGCAGCCAAGATCGGGACTACAATGAGCAGTTCTTC. Its protein product is CASSQDRDYNEQFF.

This clone occurred once. This sequence joins TRBV6-5 and TRBJ1-5; D may be TRBD1 (6 bases). Trimming shortened V by 2 bases and J by 3 bases, and 11 bases separated the two germline ends. Germline assignment: CDR1 MNHEY and CDR2 SVGAGI. The CDR3 runs 15 residues. CDR3 sequence: CASSYTGALNQPQHF. Written as DNA, the CDR3 is TGTGCCAGCAGTTACACGGGGGCCCTCAATCAGCCCCAGCATTTT.

V usage is TRBV5-6 and J usage is TRBJ1-1; D might be TRBD1 (5 bases). Germline V lookup: CDR1 SGHDT, CDR2 YYEEEE. The CDR3 loop spans 13 amino acids. Trimming removed 4 bases from V and 4 bases from J, with 11 bases in between. The CDR3 DNA follows: TGTGCCAGCAGCCGGGGCGTGTTCACTGAAGCTTTCTTT. This gives the protein CASSRGVFTEAFF.

The chain joins TRBV7-9 to TRBJ2-3, with a weak D call TRBD1 (5 bases). This CDR3 spans 16 amino acids. Germline V gene lookup returns CDR1 SEHNR and CDR2 FQNEAQ (reference sequence). Trimming pared 4 bases from V and 1 base from J, leaving 15 bases between. CDR3 sequence: CASSWGPKGGTDTQYF. In nucleotides, the CDR3 is TGTGCCAGCAGCTGGGGCCCAAAAGGGGGCACAGATACGCAGTATTTT.

The chain joins TRBV29-1 to TRBJ2-7; D is ambiguous. The V gene's germline CDR1 is SQVTM and CDR2 ANQGSEA. Trimming stripped 8 bases from V and 2 bases from J, with 10 bases between. The CDR3 is made up of 11 amino acids. The CDR3 nucleotides read TGCAGCATTCGGGTTGCCTACGAGCAGTACTTC. Its protein product is CSIRVAYEQYF.

V gene TRBV7-3 combines with J gene TRBJ2-3; 11 positions match TRBD2. This CDR3 has 16 residues. Trimming cost V 4 bases and J 3 bases; bases outside gene matches: 6. Germline V lookup: CDR1 SGHTA, CDR2 FQGTGA. The CDR3 sequence is CASSSYLAGGTDTQYF. In nucleotides, the CDR3 is TGTGCCAGCAGCTCCTACCTAGCGGGAGGTACAGATACGCAGTATTTT.

This clone was seen a single time. This sequence joins TRBV5-1 and TRBJ2-1; 10 bases fit TRBD2. J gave up 5 bases and V 2 bases, and 4 bases lay outside the gene matches. Looked up from germline, CDR1 is SGHRS and CDR2 is YFSETQ. The CDR3 length is 15 residues. As DNA, the CDR3 is TGCGCCAGCAGCTTCAGGACTAGCGGAAACAATGAGCAGTTCTTC. Translation: CASSFRTSGNNEQFF.

The CDR3 reads CASSTSRTNNEQFF. The CDR3 DNA reads as TGTGCCAGCAGTACCTCCCGGACTAACAATGAGCAGTTCTTC. This sequence joins TRBV28 and TRBJ2-1; a weak D match, TRBD2 (6 bases). CDR1 is MDHEN and CDR2 is SYDVKM in the germline V gene. This CDR3 spans 14 amino acids. Trimming cost V 5 bases and J 5 bases, with 13 bases left between them.